Below are 27 T cell receptor beta chains sequenced from a single sample in a study of CD8 T cells in Susac syndrome. An input of about 0.45 to 1 ug of RNA was subjected to reverse transcription using random hexamers. TCRdb ran MiXCR on the immunoSEQ multiplex PCR reads and lists one entry per CDR3 protein. The table lists 150,000 to 200,000 distinct CDR3 sequences, around 96% of them singletons. The sample taken for sequencing was CD4+ T cells from PBMCs. These receptors were obtained from a human donor in good health.

CDR3 sequence: CSRDRSSTDTQYF. DNA for the CDR3: TGCAGTAGGGACAGATCTAGCACAGATACGCAGTATTTT. The chain links TRBV20-1 to TRBJ2-3, with TRBD1 matching 7 bases. The trim removed 8 bases at V and 0 bases at J, leaving 5 bases unmatched. CDR3 length: 13 amino acids. Germline assignment: CDR1 DFQATT and CDR2 SNEGSKA (reference sequence).

This clonotype is a singleton in its sample. The chain combines TRBV6-2 or TRBV6-3 with TRBJ2-3, with D possibly TRBD2 on 5 matching bases. Germline-derived CDR1 and CDR2 are MNHEY and SVGEGT. V lost 4 bases, J lost 5 bases, and 13 bases lay in between. The CDR3 is 14 amino acids. The CDR3 sequence is CASSSSSSLDTQYF. CDR3 nucleotide sequence: TGTGCCAGCAGTTCCAGCTCTAGCCTAGATACGCAGTATTTT.

The chain is built from TRBV9 and TRBJ2-3; D unclear. V was shortened by 2 bases and J by 0 bases, with 7 bases between the two germline ends. Looked up from germline, CDR1 is SGDLS and CDR2 is YYNGEE. The CDR3 has 14 amino acids. The DNA of the CDR3 is TGTGCCAGCAGCGTCTCCCCTAGCACAGATACGCAGTATTTT. Translating gives CASSVSPSTDTQYF.

The V call is TRBV30, the J call TRBJ2-1; tentatively, D is TRBD2 (6 bases). V lost 2 bases and J 7 bases, leaving 12 bases between the germline ends. Germline CDR1 is GTSNPN and CDR2 is SVGIG (reference sequence). The CDR3 has 13 residues. CDR3 residues: CAWSRLGWNEQFF. DNA for the CDR3: TGTGCCTGGAGTAGACTAGGGTGGAATGAGCAGTTCTTC.

V gene TRBV30 combines with J gene TRBJ1-2; D gene ambiguous. This CDR3 is 13 amino acids long. V lost 1 base to trimming and J lost 3 bases, with 9 bases between them. CDR1 and CDR2 from the germline V gene are GTSNPN and SVGIG (reference sequence). DNA of the CDR3: TGTGCCTGGAGTGCCGGGATTCACTATGGCTACACCTTC. This gives the protein CAWSAGIHYGYTF.

J is TRBJ2-1 and V is TRBV7-9; TRBD2 aligns across 7 bases. Germline lookup yields CDR1 SEHNR and CDR2 FQNEAQ (reference sequence). This CDR3 contains 18 residues. V gave up 5 bases and J gave up 0 bases; unmatched junction bases: 13. DNA for the CDR3: TGTGCCAGCAGCCCATCCGGGGGGAGCGTAAGCTCCTACAATGAGCAGTTCTTC. Translation: CASSPSGGSVSSYNEQFF.

This chain uses TRBV30 with TRBJ2-1; D is possibly TRBD1 or TRBD2 (5 bases each). The germline gives CDR1 GTSNPN, CDR2 SVGIG (reference sequence). Trimming removed 0 bases at V and 8 bases at J, with 11 bases between. The CDR3 spans 13 residues. CDR3 bases: TGTGCCTGGAGTGTGGGGGTGTTGGATGAGCAGTTCTTC. This sequence encodes CAWSVGVLDEQFF.

J is TRBJ1-5 and V is TRBV4-3; D may be TRBD1 (5 bases). CDR3 length equals 17 residues. CDR1 is LGHNA and CDR2 is YSLEER in the germline V gene. Trimming left V 0 bases short and J 1 base short, with 13 bases between. The CDR3 is CASSQEMGPGSNQPQHF. The DNA of the CDR3 is TGCGCCAGCAGCCAAGAAATGGGGCCAGGGAGCAATCAGCCCCAGCATTTT.

This chain connects TRBV3-1 to TRBJ2-5, with 7 bases identical to TRBD2. The germline V gene encodes CDR1 LGHDT and CDR2 YNNKEL (reference sequence). After removal of 2 bases from V and 5 bases from J, the junction contained 5 bases not matched to a gene. The length of the CDR3 is 14 residues. The CDR3 region is CASSQRGSRETQYF. The CDR3, as DNA: TGTGCCAGCAGCCAACGCGGGAGCCGGGAGACCCAGTACTTC.

The J gene is TRBJ2-7, the V gene TRBV12-3 or TRBV12-4; possible D gene TRBD2, 5 bases. This CDR3 is built from 12 residues. The V end lost 4 bases, the J end lost 9 bases, and 13 bases lay between the germline ends. The CDR3 is CASSSESAGQYF. The CDR3 DNA follows: TGTGCCAGCAGTTCGGAGTCGGCGGGGCAGTACTTC.

This clonotype was detected a few times. The chain carries TRBV29-1 and TRBJ1-2, with no clear D. The germline V gene encodes CDR1 SQVTM and CDR2 ANQGSEA. CDR3 length: 11 amino acids. The V gene lost 3 bases and the J gene lost 2 bases, with 4 bases spanning the gap. In DNA, the CDR3 is TGCAGCGTTGACTCAAACTATGGCTACACCTTC. It encodes CSVDSNYGYTF.

The V call is TRBV24-1, the J call TRBJ2-5; 7 bases are shared with TRBD2. CDR1 is KGHDR, CDR2 SFDVKD, per germline. CDR3 length: 15 amino acids. Unmatched junction bases numbered 11, after V lost 6 bases and J lost 5 bases. In DNA, the CDR3 is TGTGCCACCAGTCCTAGCGGCCCGAACAGTGAGACCCAGTACTTC. Translation gives CATSPSGPNSETQYF.

This rearrangement joins TRBV2 to TRBJ2-2, with D perhaps TRBD1 (6 bases). The CDR3 extends over 15 amino acids. CDR1 and CDR2 (germline): SNHLY, FYNNEI. V was trimmed by 6 bases and J by 4 bases, leaving 15 bases between them. CDR3 region: CASSLRGASTGELFF. In DNA, the CDR3 is TGTGCCAGCAGCCTCAGGGGCGCGAGCACCGGGGAGCTGTTTTTT.

CDR3 DNA: TGTGCCAGCAGTTATGGCTTCTTGGCCGGGGAGCTGTTTTTT. Amino acid sequence: CASSYGFLAGELFF. The chain carries TRBV6-2 or TRBV6-3 and TRBJ2-2; D not resolved. The V gene lost 3 bases and the J gene lost 6 bases, with 11 bases spanning the gap. The CDR3 contains 14 residues. Germline values: CDR1 MNHEY, CDR2 SVGEGT.

This chain joins TRBV28 and TRBJ2-2, with D hard to call. Per the germline V gene, CDR1 is MDHEN and CDR2 is SYDVKM. The CDR3 covers 12 residues. The germline V and J ends were trimmed by 2 bases and 3 bases, with 1 base remaining between them. CDR3 in DNA: TGTGCCAGCAGTTTACACACCGGGGAGCTGTTTTTT. It is translated as CASSLHTGELFF.

The chain links TRBV28 to TRBJ2-3, with 12 nucleotides matching TRBD2. The germline gives CDR1 MDHEN, CDR2 SYDVKM. The CDR3 has 16 amino acids. Unmatched junction bases numbered 5, after V lost 5 bases and J lost 2 bases. Written as DNA, the CDR3 is TGTGCCAGCAGTCTGACTAGCGGGGGATTCACAGATACGCAGTATTTT. Translating gives CASSLTSGGFTDTQYF.

The chain combines TRBV3-1 with TRBJ1-1; possible D gene TRBD1, 5 bases. The CDR3 runs to 12 residues. Germline V gene data show CDR1 as LGHDT and CDR2 as YNNKEL (reference sequence). The germline V and J ends were trimmed by 1 base and 10 bases, with 10 bases remaining between them. The CDR3 spells CASSQAVGVAFF. The CDR3 region has the DNA TGTGCCAGCAGCCAAGCAGTGGGGGTAGCTTTCTTT.

This clonotype appeared a single time. V usage is TRBV15 and J usage is TRBJ1-1; D is ambiguous. Germline CDR1 LNHNV, CDR2 YYDKDF (reference sequence). This CDR3 comprises 12 residues. V was trimmed by 5 bases and J by 3 bases, leaving 7 bases between them. The CDR3 coding sequence is TGTGCCACCAGCTGGGGTGACACTGAAGCTTTCTTT. Protein sequence: CATSWGDTEAFF.

CDR3 region: CASSQSTRRTGELFF. DNA for the CDR3: TGTGCCAGCAGCCAATCTACACGTAGAACCGGGGAGCTGTTTTTT. This sequence joins TRBV3-1 and TRBJ2-2; unclear D gene. The CDR3 length is 15 residues. The V end was cut by 2 bases, the J end by 5 bases, with 12 bases between. Germline CDR1 and CDR2: LGHDT and YNNKEL (reference sequence). Based on the CDR3 plus reference TRBV3-1 and TRBJ2-2, the full variable domain is DTAVSQTPKYLVTQMGNDKSIKCEQNLGHDTMYWYKQDSKKFLKIMFSYNNKELIINETVPNRFSPKSPDKAHLNLHINSLELGDSAVYFCASSQSTRRTGELFFGEGSRLTVL.

This chain connects TRBV19 to TRBJ2-5; D call uncertain. Trimming pared 0 bases from V and 5 bases from J, leaving 7 bases between. The germline CDR1 and CDR2 sequences are LNHDA and SQIVND (reference sequence). The CDR3 covers 13 residues. CDR3 in DNA: TGTGCCAGTAGTATAGATCGGTCGGAGACCCAGTACTTC. Its translation: CASSIDRSETQYF.

This clonotype appeared a single time. The J gene is TRBJ1-1, the V gene TRBV5-1; 9 bases match TRBD1. The germline V gene has CDR1 SGHRS and CDR2 YFSETQ. Germline trimming cut 2 bases from V and 2 bases from J; bases unmatched to any gene: 10. The CDR3 runs 17 residues. The CDR3 nucleotides read TGCGCCAGCAGCTTTGGCGGGACAGGGTTGATCAACACTGAAGCTTTCTTT. It is translated as CASSFGGTGLINTEAFF.

V usage is TRBV29-1 and J usage is TRBJ2-5; D is perhaps TRBD1 (5 bases). Per the germline V gene, CDR1 is SQVTM and CDR2 is ANQGSEA. Trimming took 4 bases from V and 3 from J, leaving 6 bases between them. The CDR3 loop spans 11 amino acids. The CDR3 nucleotides are TGCAGCGTTGTAGGGGAAGAGACCCAGTACTTC. It codes for CSVVGEETQYF.

V gene TRBV12-3 or TRBV12-4 combines with J gene TRBJ2-7; a possible D gene is TRBD1 (6 bases). CDR3 length equals 15 residues. Trimming cost V 0 bases and J 1 base, with 10 bases left between them. The CDR3 DNA reads as TGTGCCAGCAGTTTAGCGATTGGACAGTCCTACGAGCAGTACTTC. It translates to CASSLAIGQSYEQYF.

The CDR3 loop is CATSDLLTAQETQYF. As DNA, the CDR3 is TGTGCCACCAGTGATTTGTTGACAGCTCAAGAGACCCAGTACTTC. V is TRBV24-1 and J is TRBJ2-5; tentatively, D is TRBD1 (5 bases). V was trimmed by 0 bases and J by 2 bases, leaving 9 bases between them. The germline CDR1 and CDR2 sequences are KGHDR and SFDVKD. The CDR3 length is 15 residues.

This chain joins TRBV29-1 and TRBJ1-5; TRBD1 matches at 7 bases. V shed 7 bases, J shed 3 bases, and the junction held 6 bases outside the gene matches. This CDR3 contains 13 residues. The germline V gene has CDR1 SQVTM and CDR2 ANQGSEA. The CDR3 DNA is TGCAGCGGACGACAGGGTCCCAATCAGCCCCAGCATTTT. The encoded protein is CSGRQGPNQPQHF.

The sample holds one count of this clonotype. The chain combines TRBV12-3 or TRBV12-4 with TRBJ2-7; 7 bases are shared with TRBD1. The CDR3 extends over 15 amino acids. V shed 6 bases, J shed 4 bases, and the junction held 12 bases outside the gene matches. The CDR3 loop is CASRGTNRGVYEQYF. The CDR3 DNA follows: TGTGCCAGCAGGGGCACGAACAGGGGCGTTTACGAGCAGTACTTC.

The chain is built from TRBV20-1 and TRBJ2-5, with D tentatively TRBD2 (6 bases). The CDR3 loop spans 14 amino acids. Germline-derived CDR1 and CDR2 are DFQATT and SNEGSKA (reference sequence). V was pared by 3 bases and J by 5 bases, with 16 bases between. The CDR3 protein is CSASRRVGEETQYF. In DNA form, the CDR3 reads TGCAGTGCTAGCCGGAGGGTCGGGGAGGAGACCCAGTACTTC.